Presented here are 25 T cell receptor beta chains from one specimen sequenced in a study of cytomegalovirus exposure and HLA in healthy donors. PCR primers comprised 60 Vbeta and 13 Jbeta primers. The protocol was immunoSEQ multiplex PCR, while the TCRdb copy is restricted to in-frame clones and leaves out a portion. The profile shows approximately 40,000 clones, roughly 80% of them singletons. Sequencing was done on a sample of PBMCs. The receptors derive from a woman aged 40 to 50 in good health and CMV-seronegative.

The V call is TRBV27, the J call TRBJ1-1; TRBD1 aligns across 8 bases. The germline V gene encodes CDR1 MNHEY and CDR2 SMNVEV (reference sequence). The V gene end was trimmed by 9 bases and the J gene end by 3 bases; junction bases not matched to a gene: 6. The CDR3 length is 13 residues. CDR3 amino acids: CASTDRGYTEAFF. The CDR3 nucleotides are TGTGCCAGTACTGACAGGGGATACACTGAAGCTTTCTTT.

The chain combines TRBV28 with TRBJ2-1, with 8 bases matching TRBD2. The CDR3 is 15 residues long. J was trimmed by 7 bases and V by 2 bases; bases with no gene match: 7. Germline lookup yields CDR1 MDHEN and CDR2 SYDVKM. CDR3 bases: TGTGCCAGCAGTTTAGTCGGGGGGGCCAGTAATGAGCAGTTCTTC. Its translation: CASSLVGGASNEQFF.

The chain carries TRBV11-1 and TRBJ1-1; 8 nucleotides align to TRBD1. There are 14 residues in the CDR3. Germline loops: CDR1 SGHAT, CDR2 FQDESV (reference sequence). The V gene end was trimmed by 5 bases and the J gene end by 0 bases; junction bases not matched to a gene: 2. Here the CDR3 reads CASSRTGMNTEAFF. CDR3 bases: TGTGCCAGCAGCCGGACAGGGATGAACACTGAAGCTTTCTTT.

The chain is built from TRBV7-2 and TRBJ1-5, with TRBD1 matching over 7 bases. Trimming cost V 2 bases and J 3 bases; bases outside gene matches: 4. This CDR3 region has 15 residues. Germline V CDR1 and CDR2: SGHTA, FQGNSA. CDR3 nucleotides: TGTGCCAGCAGCTTACAGGGGGTGACCAATCAGCCCCAGCATTTT. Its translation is CASSLQGVTNQPQHF.

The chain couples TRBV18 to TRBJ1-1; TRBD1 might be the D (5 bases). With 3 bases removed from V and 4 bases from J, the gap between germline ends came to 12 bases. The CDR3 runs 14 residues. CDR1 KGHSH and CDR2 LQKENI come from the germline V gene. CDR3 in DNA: TGTGCCAGCTCACCTGGTGCGGGGCTCACTGAAGCTTTCTTT. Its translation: CASSPGAGLTEAFF. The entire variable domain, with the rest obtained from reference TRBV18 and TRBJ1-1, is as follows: NAGVMQNPRHLVRRRGQEARLRCSPMKGHSHVYWYRQLPEEGLKFMVYLQKENIIDESGMPKERFSAEFPKEGPSILRIQQVVRGDSAAYFCASSPGAGLTEAFFGQGTRLTVV.

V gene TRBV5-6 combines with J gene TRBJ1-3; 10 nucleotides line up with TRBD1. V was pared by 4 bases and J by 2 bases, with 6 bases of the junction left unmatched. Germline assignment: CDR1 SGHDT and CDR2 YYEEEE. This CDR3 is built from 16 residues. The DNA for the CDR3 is TGTGCCAGCAGCAAGGACAGGGGGAATGCTGGAAACACCATATATTTT. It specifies CASSKDRGNAGNTIYF.

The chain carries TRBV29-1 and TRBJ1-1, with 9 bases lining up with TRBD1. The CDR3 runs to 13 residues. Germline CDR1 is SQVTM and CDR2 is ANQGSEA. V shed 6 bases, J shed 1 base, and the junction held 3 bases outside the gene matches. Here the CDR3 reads CSVGQGSNTEAFF. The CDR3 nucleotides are TGCAGCGTGGGACAGGGATCGAACACTGAAGCTTTCTTT.

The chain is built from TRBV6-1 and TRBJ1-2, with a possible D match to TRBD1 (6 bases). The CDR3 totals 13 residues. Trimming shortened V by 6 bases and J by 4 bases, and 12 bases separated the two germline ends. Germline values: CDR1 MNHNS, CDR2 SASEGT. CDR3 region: CASSFTGIYGYTF. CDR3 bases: TGTGCCAGCAGCTTCACAGGGATCTATGGCTACACCTTC.

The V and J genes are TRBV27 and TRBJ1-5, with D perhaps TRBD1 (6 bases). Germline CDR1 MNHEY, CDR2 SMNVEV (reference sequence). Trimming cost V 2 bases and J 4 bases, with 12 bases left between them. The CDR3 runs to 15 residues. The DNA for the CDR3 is TGTGCCAGCAGTTTACGGGAACAGGGTAATCAGCCCCAGCATTTT. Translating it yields CASSLREQGNQPQHF.

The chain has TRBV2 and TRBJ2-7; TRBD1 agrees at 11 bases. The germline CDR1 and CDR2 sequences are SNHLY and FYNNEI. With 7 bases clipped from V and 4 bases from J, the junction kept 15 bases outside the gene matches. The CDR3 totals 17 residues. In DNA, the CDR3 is TGTGCCAGCACTCCAAGGGGGACAGGGGGAACTGGGTACGAGCAGTACTTC. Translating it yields CASTPRGTGGTGYEQYF.

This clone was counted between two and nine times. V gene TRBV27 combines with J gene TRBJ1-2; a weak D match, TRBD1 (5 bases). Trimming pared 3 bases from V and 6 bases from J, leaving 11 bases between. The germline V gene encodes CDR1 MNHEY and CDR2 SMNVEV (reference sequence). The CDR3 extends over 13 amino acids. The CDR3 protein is CASSLRGMNGYTF. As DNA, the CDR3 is TGTGCCAGCAGTTTGCGGGGGATGAATGGCTACACCTTC.

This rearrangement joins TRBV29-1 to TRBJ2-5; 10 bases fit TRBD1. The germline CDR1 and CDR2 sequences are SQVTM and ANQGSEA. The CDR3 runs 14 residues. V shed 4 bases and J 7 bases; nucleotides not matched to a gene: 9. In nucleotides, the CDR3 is TGCAGCGTTGTGTCCGTGACAGGGGGCCGGACCCAGTACTTC. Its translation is CSVVSVTGGRTQYF.

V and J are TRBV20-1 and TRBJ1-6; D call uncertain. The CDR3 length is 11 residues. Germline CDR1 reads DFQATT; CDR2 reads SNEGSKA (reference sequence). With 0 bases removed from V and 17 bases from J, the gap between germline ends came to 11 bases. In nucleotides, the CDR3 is TGCAGTGCTAGAGAGGGAGGCCGGTTCCACTTT. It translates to CSAREGGRFHF.

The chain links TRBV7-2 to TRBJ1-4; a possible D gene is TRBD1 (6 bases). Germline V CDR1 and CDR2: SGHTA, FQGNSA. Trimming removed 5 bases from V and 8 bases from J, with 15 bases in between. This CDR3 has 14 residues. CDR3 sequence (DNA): TGTGCCAGCAGCCCTGGACAGCCCGGCGAAAAACTGTTTTTT. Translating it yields CASSPGQPGEKLFF.

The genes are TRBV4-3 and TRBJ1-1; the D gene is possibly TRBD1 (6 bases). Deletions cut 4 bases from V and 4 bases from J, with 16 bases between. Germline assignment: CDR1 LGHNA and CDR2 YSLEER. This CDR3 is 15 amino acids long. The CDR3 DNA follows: TGCGCCAGCAGCCGAGACAGGTTGGCCATCACTGAAGCTTTCTTT. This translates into CASSRDRLAITEAFF.

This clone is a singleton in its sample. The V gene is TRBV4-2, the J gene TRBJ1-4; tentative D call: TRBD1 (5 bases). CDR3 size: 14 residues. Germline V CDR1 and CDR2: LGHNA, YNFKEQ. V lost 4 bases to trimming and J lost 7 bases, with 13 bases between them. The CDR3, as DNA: TGTGCCAGCAGCCCAGGACACGGGGGTGAAAAACTGTTTTTT. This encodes CASSPGHGGEKLFF.

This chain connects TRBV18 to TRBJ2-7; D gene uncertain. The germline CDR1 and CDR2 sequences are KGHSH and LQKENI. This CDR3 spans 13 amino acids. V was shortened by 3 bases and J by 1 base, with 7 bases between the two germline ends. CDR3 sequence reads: CASSPAPSYEQYF. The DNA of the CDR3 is TGTGCCAGCTCACCGGCACCTTCCTACGAGCAGTACTTC.

The CDR3 reads CASSEVSGAGGRYEQYF. The CDR3 bases are TGTGCCAGCAGTGAAGTCTCAGGGGCTGGAGGTCGATACGAGCAGTACTTC. This chain joins TRBV6-1 and TRBJ2-7; D is possibly TRBD1 (6 bases). The germline V gene encodes CDR1 MNHNS and CDR2 SASEGT. This CDR3 contains 17 residues. The ends were cut back, 1 base at V and 4 bases at J, with 20 bases in the middle.

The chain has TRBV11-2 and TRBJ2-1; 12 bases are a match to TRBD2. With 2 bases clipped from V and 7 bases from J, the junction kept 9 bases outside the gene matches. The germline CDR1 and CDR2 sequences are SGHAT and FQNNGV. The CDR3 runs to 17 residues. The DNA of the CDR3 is TGTGCCAGCAGCTTATCCTCCGGGACTAGCGGGCTGAATGAGCAGTTCTTC. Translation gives CASSLSSGTSGLNEQFF.

CDR3 in amino acids: CASSLARERGGGPRNEQFF. The DNA for the CDR3 is TGTGCCAGCAGCTTGGCCCGCGAAAGGGGCGGGGGGCCGAGAAATGAGCAGTTCTTC. The rearrangement uses TRBV5-6 and TRBJ2-1; 8 nucleotides line up with TRBD2. The germline V gene has CDR1 SGHDT and CDR2 YYEEEE. Losses at the gene ends were 0 bases for V and 7 bases for J; bases not matched to a gene: 18. The length of the CDR3 is 19 residues.

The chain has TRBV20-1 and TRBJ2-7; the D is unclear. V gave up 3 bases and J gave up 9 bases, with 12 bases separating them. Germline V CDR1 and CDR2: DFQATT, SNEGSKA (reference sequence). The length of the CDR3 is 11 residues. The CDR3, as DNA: TGCAGTGCTAGTATAAAGCTTGGGCAGTACGTC. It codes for CSASIKLGQYV.

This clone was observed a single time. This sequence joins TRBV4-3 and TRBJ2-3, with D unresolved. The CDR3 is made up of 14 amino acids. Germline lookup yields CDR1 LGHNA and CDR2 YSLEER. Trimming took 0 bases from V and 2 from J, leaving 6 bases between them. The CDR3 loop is CASSQDSFTDTQYF. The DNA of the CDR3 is TGCGCCAGCAGCCAAGATAGCTTCACAGATACGCAGTATTTT.

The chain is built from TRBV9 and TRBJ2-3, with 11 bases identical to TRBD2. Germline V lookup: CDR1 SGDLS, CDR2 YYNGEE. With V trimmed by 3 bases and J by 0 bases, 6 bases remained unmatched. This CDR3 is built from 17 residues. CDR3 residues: CASSGGTSGSSTDTQYF. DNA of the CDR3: TGTGCCAGCAGCGGCGGGACTAGCGGCTCTAGCACAGATACGCAGTATTTT.

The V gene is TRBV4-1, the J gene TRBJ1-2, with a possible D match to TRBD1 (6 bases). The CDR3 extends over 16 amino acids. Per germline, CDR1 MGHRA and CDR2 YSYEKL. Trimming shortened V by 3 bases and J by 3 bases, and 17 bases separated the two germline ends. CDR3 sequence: CASSHRPVQGDYGYTF. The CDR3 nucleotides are TGCGCCAGCAGCCACAGACCGGTACAGGGTGACTATGGCTACACCTTC.

The CDR3 spells CASRQNTEAFF. In nucleotides, the CDR3 is TGTGCCAGCAGACAGAACACTGAAGCTTTCTTT. The chain has TRBV6-1 and TRBJ1-1; no reliable D call. This CDR3 contains 11 residues. The V end was cut by 6 bases, the J end by 1 base, with 3 bases between. Germline CDR1 MNHNS, CDR2 SASEGT.